The 30 T cell receptor beta chains given below trace back to one sample, sequenced in a study of long-term antiretroviral therapy in people with HIV. The assay used was immunoSEQ (version v3.0), run at survey level. The protocol was immunoSEQ multiplex PCR, while the TCRdb copy is restricted to in-frame clones and leaves out a portion. This table has some 29,000 clones, roughly 90% appearing once. The source was unsorted PBMCs, collected 0.5 years after starting antiretroviral therapy. These receptors all come from a young woman with HIV.

V usage is TRBV28 and J usage is TRBJ1-2, with D possibly TRBD1 on 6 matching bases. Between the trimmed V and J ends, which lost 2 bases and 0 bases, there was a span of 16 bases. The CDR3 runs to 17 residues. CDR1 and CDR2 (germline): MDHEN, SYDVKM. The CDR3 protein is CASSLLGGRRANYGYTF. The CDR3 DNA follows: TGTGCCAGCAGTTTACTTGGGGGGCGGAGAGCTAACTATGGCTACACCTTC.

The chain links TRBV6-4 to TRBJ1-1; 7 positions match TRBD1. The CDR3 has 14 residues. Germline V lookup: CDR1 MRHNA, CDR2 SNTAGT. J gave up 5 bases and V 3 bases, and 6 bases lay outside the gene matches. The CDR3 bases are TGTGCCAGCAGTGAAACAGGGGAGCAGACTGAAGCTTTCTTT. As protein: CASSETGEQTEAFF.

J is TRBJ2-1 and V is TRBV9; D is perhaps TRBD2 (6 bases). Germline CDR1 reads SGDLS; CDR2 reads YYNGEE. This CDR3 spans 16 amino acids. V shed 0 bases and J shed 8 bases, with 18 bases lying between them. Written as DNA, the CDR3 is TGTGCCAGCAGCGTAGAAATAGCGGAGACGGCCGATGAGCAGTTCTTC. Its protein product is CASSVEIAETADEQFF.

The chain has TRBV28 and TRBJ2-7; TRBD1 matches at 8 bases. The CDR3 loop spans 16 amino acids. J lost 2 bases, V lost 6 bases, and 12 bases had no gene match. CDR1 and CDR2 from the germline V gene are MDHEN and SYDVKM. In DNA form, the CDR3 reads TGTGCCAGCAGACCCGACGGACAGGGTAACCCCTACGAGCAGTACTTC. Translated, it gives CASRPDGQGNPYEQYF.

This chain links TRBV6-1 with TRBJ1-5; the D gene is possibly TRBD1 (6 bases). The ends were cut back, 2 bases at V and 4 bases at J, with 12 bases in the middle. CDR1 MNHNS and CDR2 SASEGT come from the germline V gene. This CDR3 has 15 residues. The CDR3 nucleotides are TGTGCCAGCAGTGAATTAGGAGGGGGGAATCAGCCCCAGCATTTT. Encoded protein: CASSELGGGNQPQHF.

The V and J genes are TRBV18 and TRBJ2-3; D ambiguous. The V and J ends lost 0 bases and 3 bases respectively, with 10 bases between them. The CDR3 has 15 amino acids. Looked up from germline, CDR1 is KGHSH and CDR2 is LQKENI. DNA for the CDR3: TGTGCCAGCTCACCACCAGCAGGCGATACAGATACGCAGTATTTT. Translation gives CASSPPAGDTDTQYF.

The chain is built from TRBV28 and TRBJ2-7; D unresolved. Germline V gives CDR1 MDHEN, CDR2 SYDVKM. The V and J ends lost 5 bases and 2 bases respectively, with 4 bases between them. This CDR3 is built from 11 residues. CDR3 nucleotides: TGTGCCAGCAGTGTTACCTACGAGCAGTACTTC. Protein: CASSVTYEQYF.

CDR3 in amino acids: CASSQGVSGNTIYF. The CDR3 nucleotides read TGTGCCAGTAGTCAGGGGGTCTCTGGAAACACCATATATTTT. The chain links TRBV19 to TRBJ1-3; 7 bases fit TRBD1. CDR1 LNHDA and CDR2 SQIVND come from the germline V gene (reference sequence). V lost 5 bases and J lost 0; bases outside the gene matches: 1. The CDR3 sequence is 14 residues long.

The chain recombines TRBV15 with TRBJ2-7; the D is unclear. V lost 0 bases and J 4 bases, leaving 10 bases between the germline ends. CDR1 and CDR2 (germline): LNHNV, YYDKDF (reference sequence). This CDR3 comprises 14 residues. CDR3 nucleotide sequence: TGTGCCACCAGCAGAGAGGGCAGTCTTTACGAGCAGTACTTC. Protein product: CATSREGSLYEQYF.

This rearrangement joins TRBV5-6 to TRBJ2-3; unclear D gene. This CDR3 is built from 14 residues. Germline assignment: CDR1 SGHDT and CDR2 YYEEEE. V lost 2 bases to trimming and J lost 0 bases, with 7 bases between them. The CDR3 nucleotides read TGTGCCAGCAGCTTTGGCAGTAGCACAGATACGCAGTATTTT. Its protein is CASSFGSSTDTQYF.

The chain is built from TRBV5-4 and TRBJ2-3, with 10 bases aligning to TRBD1. Germline V gene sequence: CDR1 SGHNT, CDR2 YYREEE (reference sequence). The V segment lost 4 bases and the J segment 6 bases; nucleotides outside the gene matches: 5. The CDR3 is made up of 14 amino acids. CDR3 loop: CASSQGQGRDTQYF. CDR3 DNA sequence: TGTGCCAGCAGCCAGGGACAGGGGAGGGATACGCAGTATTTT.

The genes are TRBV9 and TRBJ1-2, with 7 bases that match TRBD1. Unmatched junction bases numbered 5, after V lost 0 bases and J lost 3 bases. CDR3 length: 15 amino acids. The germline V gene has CDR1 SGDLS and CDR2 YYNGEE. In DNA form, the CDR3 reads TGTGCCAGCAGCGTAGCCGAGGGGGCGGACTATGGCTACACCTTC. Protein: CASSVAEGADYGYTF.

The chain couples TRBV7-3 to TRBJ1-6; 7 nucleotides match TRBD1. The germline gives CDR1 SGHTA, CDR2 FQGTGA. This CDR3 region has 14 residues. Losses at the gene ends were 4 bases for V and 7 bases for J; bases not matched to a gene: 4. CDR3 region: CASSWDSGNSPLHF. CDR3 sequence (DNA): TGTGCCAGCAGCTGGGACAGCGGCAATTCACCCCTCCACTTT.

The chain joins TRBV11-2 to TRBJ2-7; possibly TRBD1 for D (5 bases). The CDR3 loop spans 14 amino acids. The V gene's germline CDR1 is SGHAT and CDR2 FQNNGV. Trimming removed 1 base from V and 4 bases from J, with 11 bases in between. DNA of the CDR3: TGTGCCAGCAGCTTAGCGGCCCAGGGATACGAGCAGTACTTC. This gives the protein CASSLAAQGYEQYF.

Notes on this clone: A read error may be the cause here, since a much bigger clone is one base away. Other DNA sequences from this sample encode an identical CDR3 as well. The rearrangement joins TRBV6-1 to TRBJ2-7; D is uncertain. Trimming shortened V by 5 bases and J by 4 bases, and 0 bases separated the two germline ends. Germline V lookup: CDR1 MNHNS, CDR2 SASEGT. This CDR3 is built from 9 residues. The CDR3: CASSYEQYF. The DNA for the CDR3 is TGTGCCAGCAGTTACGAGCAGTACTTC.

This clone is categorized as medium-sized. V and J are TRBV11-1 and TRBJ2-3; D is perhaps TRBD1 (6 bases). The CDR3 length is 14 residues. V lost 5 bases to trimming and J lost 3 bases, with 12 bases between them. From germline, CDR1 is SGHAT and CDR2 FQDESV (reference sequence). As DNA, the CDR3 is TGTGCCAGCAGCCAGGGGTGGGGAACAGATACGCAGTATTTT. It is translated as CASSQGWGTDTQYF.

This chain uses TRBV9 with TRBJ1-2, with a possible D match to TRBD1 (6 bases). Germline-derived CDR1 and CDR2 are SGDLS and YYNGEE. There are 18 residues in the CDR3. V lost 4 bases to trimming and J lost 4 bases, with 26 bases between them. CDR3 sequence: CASSPYLRGQTKTYGYTF. CDR3 nucleotide sequence: TGTGCCAGCAGCCCATACCTGAGAGGACAGACGAAAACCTATGGCTACACCTTC.

V and J are TRBV21-1 and TRBJ1-5. TRBV21-1 is a pseudogene. The CDR3 has 15 residues. CDR3 residues: CASSKVGGRNQPQHF. The CDR3 region has the DNA TGTGCCAGCAGCAAAGTCGGGGGACGCAATCAGCCCCAGCATTTT.

This rearrangement joins TRBV7-6 to TRBJ2-5, with D unclear. The DNA end is more similar to TRBJ2-7, so the J call may be wrong. This CDR3 spans 13 amino acids. The germline V gene has CDR1 SGHVS and CDR2 FNYEAQ. In DNA form, the CDR3 reads TGTGCCAGCAGCTTAGGGCAGTACTACGAGCAGTACTTC. Translating gives CASSLGQYYEQYF.

The chain is built from TRBV19 and TRBJ2-2; no reliable D call. Trimming stripped 5 bases from V and 1 base from J, with 8 bases between. Germline CDR1 LNHDA, CDR2 SQIVND (reference sequence). The CDR3 is 14 amino acids. The CDR3 DNA is TGTGCCAGTAGTGCCCGCAGGAACACCGGGGAGCTGTTTTTT. This encodes CASSARRNTGELFF.

The chain is built from TRBV4-3 and TRBJ2-2; D is uncertain. The CDR3 extends over 13 amino acids. Germline V lookup: CDR1 LGHNA, CDR2 YSLEER. The ends were cut back, 3 bases at V and 6 bases at J, with 8 bases in the middle. DNA for the CDR3: TGCGCCAGCAGCCATGGTAGGCCCGGGGAGCTGTTTTTT. Translating it yields CASSHGRPGELFF.

The chain recombines TRBV10-3 with TRBJ2-7; 11 bases are a match to TRBD2. This CDR3 is built from 17 residues. CDR1 and CDR2 (germline): ENHRY, SYGVKD. With V trimmed by 2 bases and J by 0 bases, 6 bases remained unmatched. The CDR3 is CAISEGGTSGFSYEQYF. CDR3 DNA sequence: TGTGCCATCAGTGAGGGAGGGACTAGCGGTTTCTCCTACGAGCAGTACTTC.

This clone was picked up one time. This sequence joins TRBV9 and TRBJ2-7; D might be TRBD2 (6 bases). CDR1 and CDR2 from the germline V gene are SGDLS and YYNGEE. The CDR3 spans 15 residues. V lost 3 bases and J lost 0, with 13 bases in between. The CDR3 sequence is CASSAHSGSSYEQYF. The DNA of the CDR3 is TGTGCCAGCAGCGCCCACTCCGGGAGCTCCTACGAGCAGTACTTC. The whole variable domain, filled in from reference TRBV9 and TRBJ2-7, reads DSGVTQTPKHLITATGQRVTLRCSPRSGDLSVYWYQQSLDQGLQFLIQYYNGEERAKGNILERFSAQQFPDLHSELNLSSLELGDSALYFCASSAHSGSSYEQYFGPGTRLTVT.

This clone was picked up one time. The chain links TRBV5-1 to TRBJ2-1; 11 positions match TRBD2. The length of the CDR3 is 15 residues. Trimming at V came to 4 bases and at J to 4 bases, leaving 4 bases not matched to a gene. Germline-derived CDR1 and CDR2 are SGHRS and YFSETQ. The CDR3 region is CASSTRLAGYNEQFF. CDR3 nucleotides: TGCGCCAGCAGCACACGACTAGCGGGGTACAATGAGCAGTTCTTC.

The chain is built from TRBV6-4 and TRBJ1-2; D is unresolved. The V and J ends lost 6 bases and 8 bases respectively, with 13 bases between them. The CDR3 sequence is 12 residues long. In germline, CDR1 is MRHNA, CDR2 SNTAGT. This chain's CDR3 is CASRGNPSGYTF. The CDR3 DNA follows: TGTGCCAGCAGAGGAAATCCGAGCGGCTACACCTTC.

This clone was detected only a few times. The CDR3, as DNA: TGTGCCAGCAGCTTGGCAGGGAAGTCGTACGAGCAGTACTTC. Amino acid sequence: CASSLAGKSYEQYF. V and J are TRBV11-2 and TRBJ2-7; tentative D call: TRBD1 (5 bases). V was shortened by 3 bases and J by 4 bases, with 13 bases between the two germline ends. CDR1 SGHAT and CDR2 FQNNGV come from the germline V gene. The CDR3 extends over 14 amino acids.

This clone showed up just a few times. The V gene is TRBV29-1, the J gene TRBJ1-2, with 9 bases that match TRBD1. This CDR3 comprises 12 residues. The V and J ends lost 6 bases and 8 bases, in that order; junction bases with no gene match: 7. From germline, CDR1 is SQVTM and CDR2 ANQGSEA. CDR3 bases: TGCAGCGTCCTGGGACAGGGAGAAGGCTACACCTTC. Protein sequence: CSVLGQGEGYTF. The full variable domain, in which reference TRBV29-1 and TRBJ1-2 provide the parts outside the CDR3, is SAVISQKPSRDICQRGTSLTIQCQVDSQVTMMFWYRQQPGQSLTLIATANQGSEATYESGFVIDKFPISRPNLTFSTLTVSNMSPEDSSIYLCSVLGQGEGYTFGSGTRLTVV.

The chain has TRBV19 and TRBJ1-1, with D perhaps TRBD1 (5 bases). Per germline, CDR1 LNHDA and CDR2 SQIVND (reference sequence). The CDR3 contains 14 residues. V was pared by 5 bases and J by 0 bases, with 10 bases between. CDR3 amino acids: CASSLQGLNTEAFF. The CDR3 DNA follows: TGTGCCAGTAGTTTGCAGGGCCTGAACACTGAAGCTTTCTTT.

Only one count was recorded for this clone. The J gene is TRBJ2-3, the V gene TRBV9; D is ambiguous. Germline V gene lookup returns CDR1 SGDLS and CDR2 YYNGEE. CDR3 length equals 13 residues. V gave up 4 bases and J gave up 11 bases, with 17 bases separating them. CDR3 residues: CASSSQSLEQQYF. For the CDR3, the DNA is TGTGCCAGCAGCTCACAGTCGTTAGAACAGCAGTATTTT.

This sequence joins TRBV25-1 and TRBJ2-1; 11 positions agree with TRBD2. Germline assignment: CDR1 MGHDK and CDR2 SYGVNS. The V segment lost 2 bases and the J segment 5 bases; nucleotides outside the gene matches: 5. This CDR3 region has 16 residues. CDR3 loop: CASSEGGLAADNEQFF. The CDR3, as DNA: TGTGCCAGCAGTGAAGGGGGACTAGCGGCGGACAATGAGCAGTTCTTC.